The clone carrying this T cell receptor (beta chain) was detected only a few times. Its target is not known. This sample stems from a study of beta chain features in type 1 diabetes. Expressed TCRB transcripts were sequenced, since all the RNA that had been isolated was reverse transcribed. Profiling relied on immunoSEQ multiplex PCR, and the TCRdb table lists in-frame clones only, not all of them. In the table there are about 320,000 clones, around 15% of which are singletons. This CDR3 has 13 residues. The V gene lost 0 bases and the J gene lost 4 bases, with 4 bases spanning the gap. Germline V gives CDR1 SGHAT, CDR2 FQNNGV. Sorting of CD4+ naive, central memory, regulatory and stem cell-like memory cells was performed via CD45RO/CCR7/CD25/CD127/CD95/CD27. Findings and limits, study-wide: Patients with type 1 diabetes showed fewer VDJ junction insertions and more deletions.

J is TRBJ2-1 and V is TRBV11-2; D gene ambiguous. The TCR originated in a man aged 25 to 45 in good health. Material for sequencing was central memory CD4+ T cells from blood. The CDR3, as DNA: TGTGCCAGCAGCTTAGAGAGATACAATGAGCAGTTCTTC. Protein: CASSLERYNEQFF.